A selection of T cell receptor beta chains follows, all from one sample in a study of cytomegalovirus exposure and HLA in healthy donors. Sequencing used immunoSEQ multiplex PCR; TCRdb keeps in-frame clones, though not all of them. In all, the sample yields under 200,000 clones. Sequencing was done on a sample of PBMCs. These receptors were obtained from a woman aged 18-29 years in good health and CMV-seropositive. The CDR3 runs from the conserved cysteine through the conserved F or W. D genes are given only for firm matches.

d_call	cdr3_length	j_call	v_call	cdr3_aa	cdr3_nt
.	14	TRBJ2-7	TRBV4-1	CASSQHFTSDEQYF	TGCGCCAGCAGCCAGCACTTTACAAGCGACGAGCAGTACTTC
.	16	TRBJ2-2	TRBV14	CASSDKGGSNTGELFF	TGTGCCAGCAGCGACAAAGGAGGGTCGAACACCGGGGAGCTGTTTTTT
.	11	TRBJ2-5	TRBV29-1	CSVEAGWEQYF	TGCAGCGTTGAAGCCGGGTGGGAGCAGTACTTC
TRBD2	14	TRBJ2-1	TRBV5-5	CASSYSRLAIEQFF	TGTGCCAGCAGCTACTCCCGACTAGCTATTGAGCAGTTCTTC
.	15	TRBJ2-5	TRBV6-5	CASSYQTGEQETQYF	TGTGCCAGCAGTTACCAGACAGGAGAGCAAGAGACCCAGTACTTC
.	12	TRBJ1-2	TRBV30	CAWSVLTVQISF	TGTGCCTGGAGTGTATTGACAGTTCAAATTTCTTTC
.	15	TRBJ2-1	TRBV4-1	CASSQGISHYNEQFF	TGCGCCAGCAGCCAAGGTATTAGCCACTACAATGAGCAGTTCTTC
.	17	TRBJ2-7	TRBV4-3	CASSQQGAGKGAYEQYF	TGCGCCAGCAGCCAACAAGGGGCGGGGAAGGGGGCCTACGAGCAGTACTTC
.	19	TRBJ1-1	TRBV7-2	CASSLVGMLAGNLNTEAFF	TGTGCCAGCAGCTTAGTCGGGATGCTAGCAGGAAATTTGAACACTGAAGCTTTCTTT
TRBD1	14	TRBJ2-3	TRBV30	CAWSSGQGADTQYF	TGTGCCTGGAGTTCGGGACAGGGAGCAGATACGCAGTATTTT
TRBD1	17	TRBJ2-5	TRBV7-6	CASSLGSLGQSQETQYF	TGTGCCAGCAGCTTAGGAAGCTTGGGACAGTCTCAAGAGACCCAGTACTTC
TRBD2	14	TRBJ2-1	TRBV6-1	CASITSGRALEQFF	TGTGCCAGCATCACTAGCGGGAGGGCCCTTGAGCAGTTCTTC
TRBD1	15	TRBJ2-3	TRBV7-2	CASSQGQTAGDTQYF	TGTGCCAGCAGCCAGGGACAGACCGCCGGCGATACGCAGTATTTT
.	16	TRBJ1-1	TRBV7-8	CASSSAWRGMNTEAFF	TGTGCCAGCAGCTCCGCCTGGAGGGGAATGAACACTGAAGCTTTCTTT
.	13	TRBJ1-1	TRBV5-6	CASSLYRNTEAFF	TGTGCCAGCAGCTTGTACAGGAACACTGAAGCTTTCTTT
TRBD2	15	TRBJ2-3	TRBV7-8	CASSNRGGSTDTQYF	TGTGCCAGCAGCAACCGGGGGGGTAGCACAGATACGCAGTATTTT
.	13	TRBJ2-7	TRBV7-2	CASSTAGAYEQYF	TGTGCCAGCAGTACTGCAGGGGCCTACGAGCAGTACTTC
.	13	TRBJ1-1	TRBV10-3	CAISEWESTEAFF	TGTGCCATCAGTGAGTGGGAGAGCACTGAAGCTTTCTTT
.	14	TRBJ1-1	TRBV18	CASSPKYRDTEAFF	TGTGCCAGCTCACCAAAATACCGGGACACTGAAGCTTTCTTT
.	15	TRBJ1-2	TRBV19	CASSRITGTHYGYTF	TGTGCCAGTAGTCGAATAACCGGGACACACTATGGCTACACCTTC
TRBD1	13	TRBJ2-7	TRBV6-1	CASSGGQNYEQYF	TGTGCCAGCAGTGGGGGACAGAACTACGAGCAGTACTTC
.	16	TRBJ2-1	TRBV5-5	CASTVLTGSPTNEQFF	TGTGCCAGCACCGTACTTACAGGGAGCCCCACCAATGAGCAGTTCTTC
.	14	TRBJ2-2	TRBV4-3	CASSLGGWAGELFF	TGCGCCAGCAGCCTAGGGGGTTGGGCCGGGGAGCTGTTTTTT
.	16	TRBJ1-4	TRBV6-5	CASSYDTGSAPEKLFF	TGTGCCAGCAGTTACGATACAGGGAGCGCCCCTGAAAAACTGTTTTTT
TRBD2	15	TRBJ2-2	TRBV2	CASSPSGGYTGELFF	TGTGCCAGCAGCCCTAGCGGGGGGTACACCGGGGAGCTGTTTTTT
TRBD1	13	TRBJ1-2	TRBV2	CASKGQGDDGYTF	TGTGCCAGCAAAGGACAGGGGGACGATGGCTACACCTTC
.	14	TRBJ2-7	TRBV7-7	CASSPGPGSYEQYF	TGTGCTAGCAGCCCGGGCCCGGGGTCCTACGAGCAGTACTTC
.	11	TRBJ1-1	TRBV6-4	CASGAGSEAFF	TGTGCCAGCGGAGCAGGGTCCGAAGCTTTCTTT
TRBD1	14	TRBJ2-3	TRBV5-6	CASSLDQGADTQYF	TGTGCCAGCAGCTTGGATCAGGGGGCGGATACGCAGTATTTT
.	13	TRBJ2-3	TRBV18	CASSPSLTDTQYF	TGTGCCAGCTCACCGTCCCTCACAGATACGCAGTATTTT
.	13	TRBJ2-2	TRBV30	CAWTRQWTGELFF	TGTGCCTGGACAAGACAGTGGACCGGGGAGCTGTTTTTT
.	14	TRBJ2-2	TRBV9	CASSPRQTPGELFF	TGTGCCAGCAGCCCCCGACAGACCCCCGGGGAGCTGTTTTTT
.	14	TRBJ1-1	TRBV19	CASSIVSRGAEAFF	TGTGCCAGTAGTATCGTTTCACGAGGAGCTGAAGCTTTCTTT
.	14	TRBJ1-1	TRBV4-1	CASSQDRSGDEVFF	TGCGCCAGCAGCCAAGATCGCTCTGGAGACGAAGTTTTCTTT
TRBD1	13	TRBJ2-2	TRBV25-1	CASRETGSGELFF	TGTGCCAGCAGGGAGACAGGGTCCGGGGAGCTGTTTTTT
.	14	TRBJ1-5	TRBV15	CATSRRGSGQPQHF	TGTGCCACCAGCAGGAGAGGTTCGGGTCAGCCCCAGCATTTT
.	15	TRBJ2-1	TRBV7-6	CASSPRRRQENEQFF	TGTGCCAGCAGCCCACGACGTAGACAGGAAAATGAGCAGTTCTTC
.	11	TRBJ2-7	TRBV6-5	CASRDIYEQYF	TGTGCCAGCAGGGACATCTACGAGCAGTACTTC
TRBD2	13	TRBJ2-7	TRBV7-6	CASTRRAGDEQYF	TGTGCCAGCACCCGGCGTGCGGGAGACGAGCAGTACTTC
.	14	TRBJ2-1	TRBV11-2	CASSYSSEYNEQFF	TGTGCCAGCAGCTACTCTAGCGAATACAATGAGCAGTTCTTC
.	15	TRBJ2-7	TRBV18	CASSPGRVRLYEQYF	TGTGCCAGCTCACCCGGGCGGGTCCGACTATACGAGCAGTACTTC
TRBD1	17	TRBJ1-5	TRBV5-8	CASSSDRADDSNQPQHF	TGTGCCAGCAGTTCGGACAGGGCTGACGATAGCAATCAGCCCCAGCATTTT
TRBD1	16	TRBJ1-5	TRBV18	CASSPSTGSLGQPQHF	TGTGCCAGCTCACCCTCGACAGGGTCTTTAGGTCAGCCCCAGCATTTT
TRBD1	14	TRBJ1-2	TRBV5-1	CASSPGQGPYGYTF	TGCGCCAGCAGCCCAGGACAGGGTCCCTATGGCTACACCTTC
.	14	TRBJ2-7	TRBV4-1	CASSQEPGVHEQYF	TGCGCCAGCAGCCAAGAGCCAGGGGTGCACGAGCAGTACTTC
TRBD2	16	TRBJ2-2	TRBV7-6	CASSEGTSGGNRELFF	TGTGCCAGCAGCGAAGGGACTAGCGGGGGGAACCGGGAGCTGTTTTTT
TRBD1	15	TRBJ2-5	TRBV5-1	CASSLGQGRGETQYF	TGCGCCAGCAGCTTGGGACAGGGGCGGGGAGAGACCCAGTACTTC
TRBD2	16	TRBJ2-1	TRBV9	CASSVEERGSYNEQFF	TGTGCCAGCAGCGTAGAAGAGCGGGGCTCCTACAATGAGCAGTTCTTC
TRBD1	14	TRBJ1-4	TRBV30	CAWSGAGGWEKLFF	TGTGCCTGGAGTGGGGCAGGGGGCTGGGAAAAACTGTTTTTT
.	15	TRBJ1-5	TRBV27	CASSLTQWGNQPQHF	TGTGCCAGCAGTTTGACACAGTGGGGCAATCAGCCCCAGCATTTT
TRBD1	17	TRBJ1-5	TRBV4-1	CASSQVAGGYGNQPQHF	TGCGCCAGCAGCCAAGTGGCAGGGGGTTATGGGAATCAGCCCCAGCATTTT
TRBD1	18	TRBJ2-6	TRBV5-1	CASSLGGTDVSGANVLTF	TGCGCCAGCAGCTTGGGGGGGACAGATGTCTCTGGGGCCAACGTCCTGACTTTC
.	13	TRBJ1-5	TRBV19	CASTERRDQPQHF	TGTGCCAGTACCGAGAGGAGAGATCAGCCCCAGCATTTT
.	14	TRBJ1-5	TRBV7-9	CASRADRSDQPQHF	TGTGCCAGCAGAGCTGACAGGTCCGATCAGCCCCAGCATTTT
TRBD1	14	TRBJ1-1	TRBV11-3	CASSNRQGSTEAFF	TGTGCCAGCAGCAACAGACAGGGGAGCACTGAAGCTTTCTTT
.	15	TRBJ2-1	TRBV5-1	CASSYTESSYNEQFF	TGCGCCAGCAGCTATACAGAAAGCTCCTACAATGAGCAGTTCTTC
.	13	TRBJ1-3	TRBV6-6	CASSLGLGNTIYF	TGTGCCAGCAGTTTGGGACTTGGGAACACCATATATTTT